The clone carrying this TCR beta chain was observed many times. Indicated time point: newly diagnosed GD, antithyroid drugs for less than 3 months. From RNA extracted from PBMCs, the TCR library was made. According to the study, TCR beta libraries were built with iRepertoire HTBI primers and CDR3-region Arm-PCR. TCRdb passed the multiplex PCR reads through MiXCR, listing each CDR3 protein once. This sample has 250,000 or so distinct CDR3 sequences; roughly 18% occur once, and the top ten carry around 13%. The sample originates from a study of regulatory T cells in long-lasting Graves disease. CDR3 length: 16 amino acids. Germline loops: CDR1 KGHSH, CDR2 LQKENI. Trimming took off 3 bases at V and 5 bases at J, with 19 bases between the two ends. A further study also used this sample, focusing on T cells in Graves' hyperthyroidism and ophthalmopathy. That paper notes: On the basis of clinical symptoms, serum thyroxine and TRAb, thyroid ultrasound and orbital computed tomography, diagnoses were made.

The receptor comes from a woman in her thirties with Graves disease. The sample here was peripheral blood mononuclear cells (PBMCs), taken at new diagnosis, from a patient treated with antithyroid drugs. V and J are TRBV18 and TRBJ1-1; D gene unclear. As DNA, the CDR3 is TGTGCCAGCTCACCTCCTTCCTCATCGGCGGGGACTGAAGCTTTCTTT. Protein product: CASSPPSSSAGTEAFF.